This T cell receptor beta chain was identified in a study of PD-L1 blockade in urothelial cancer. Study at large: Between 0 and 3 prior chemotherapy regimens had been given to patients. Blood samples had a median of approximately 150,000 T cells, roughly 83,000 unique TCRs, and clonality roughly 0.08.

CDR1 is SGHRS, CDR2 YFSETQ, per germline. The CDR3 runs to 15 residues. Unmatched junction bases numbered 7, after V lost 4 bases and J lost 3 bases. About this clone itself: The target antigen is unknown.

The time point here: pretreatment peripheral blood. Study-wide findings and caveats: Better survival was forecast by a pretreatment blood TCR clonality below the median.

Profiling relied on immunoSEQ multiplex PCR, and the TCRdb table lists in-frame clones only, not all of them. The sample includes tens of thousands of clones, 81% of them seen just once. Sequencing was performed on PBMCs, taken around atezolizumab (anti-PD-L1) treatment. The clonotype comes from a man in his sixties or seventies with urothelial cancer. This chain connects TRBV5-1 to TRBJ1-1; TRBD1 matches at 9 bases. CDR3 DNA: TGCGCCAGCAGCAATCGACAGGGGGTAGACACTGAAGCTTTCTTT. Translated: CASSNRQGVDTEAFF.